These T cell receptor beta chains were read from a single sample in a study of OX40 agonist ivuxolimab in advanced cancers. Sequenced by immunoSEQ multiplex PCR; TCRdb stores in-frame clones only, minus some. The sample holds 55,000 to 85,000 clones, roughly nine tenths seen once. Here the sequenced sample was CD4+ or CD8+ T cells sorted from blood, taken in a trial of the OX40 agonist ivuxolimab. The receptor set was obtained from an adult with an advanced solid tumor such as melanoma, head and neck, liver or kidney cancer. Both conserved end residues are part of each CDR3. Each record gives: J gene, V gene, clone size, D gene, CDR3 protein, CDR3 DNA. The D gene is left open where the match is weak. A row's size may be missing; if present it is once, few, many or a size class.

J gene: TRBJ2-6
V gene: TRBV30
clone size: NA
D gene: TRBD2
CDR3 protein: CAWSPPGAGGPGGANVLTF
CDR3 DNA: TGTGCCTGGAGCCCCCCCGGAGCGGGAGGGCCCGGTGGGGCCAACGTCCTGACTTTC

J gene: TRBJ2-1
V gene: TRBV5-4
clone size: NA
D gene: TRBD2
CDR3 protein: CASSNAGASYNEQFF
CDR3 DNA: TGTGCCAGCAGCAATGCGGGAGCATCCTACAATGAGCAGTTCTTC

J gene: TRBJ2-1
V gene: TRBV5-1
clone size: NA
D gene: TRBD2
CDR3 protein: CASSRPGLAGEDEQFF
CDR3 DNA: TGCGCCAGCAGCCGACCGGGACTAGCGGGAGAGGATGAGCAGTTCTTC

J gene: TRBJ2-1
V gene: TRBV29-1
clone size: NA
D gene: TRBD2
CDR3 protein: CSVNPSGNYNEQFF
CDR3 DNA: TGCAGCGTTAATCCTAGCGGGAACTACAATGAGCAGTTCTTC

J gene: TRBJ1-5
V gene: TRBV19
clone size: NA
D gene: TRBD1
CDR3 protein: CASSIKGTGSGQPQHF
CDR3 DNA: TGTGCCAGTAGTATAAAAGGGACAGGGTCAGGTCAGCCCCAGCATTTT

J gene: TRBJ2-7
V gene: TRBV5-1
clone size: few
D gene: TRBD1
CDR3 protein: CASSPGTGHEQYF
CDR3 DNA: TGCGCCAGCAGCCCAGGGACAGGGCACGAGCAGTACTTC

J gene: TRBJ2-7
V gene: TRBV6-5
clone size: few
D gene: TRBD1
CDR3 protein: CASSYSRTGGLREQYF
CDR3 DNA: TGTGCCAGCAGTTACTCTAGGACAGGGGGACTTCGGGAGCAGTACTTC

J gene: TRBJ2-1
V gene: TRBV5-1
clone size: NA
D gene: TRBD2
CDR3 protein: CASSPGLADNEQFF
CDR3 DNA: TGCGCCAGCAGCCCGGGACTAGCGGACAATGAGCAGTTCTTC

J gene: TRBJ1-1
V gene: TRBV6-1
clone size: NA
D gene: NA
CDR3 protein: CASYDLVNTEAFF
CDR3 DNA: TGTGCCAGCTACGACCTGGTGAACACTGAAGCTTTCTTT

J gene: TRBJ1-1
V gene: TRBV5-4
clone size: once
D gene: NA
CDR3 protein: CASNREVNTEAFF
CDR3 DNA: TGTGCCAGCAACAGGGAAGTGAACACTGAAGCTTTCTTT

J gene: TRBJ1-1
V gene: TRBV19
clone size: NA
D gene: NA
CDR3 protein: CASTDVSNTEAFF
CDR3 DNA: TGTGCCAGTACCGACGTCTCGAACACTGAAGCTTTCTTT

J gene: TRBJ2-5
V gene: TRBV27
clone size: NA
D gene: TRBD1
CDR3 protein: CATRPRTGGAWDQETQYF
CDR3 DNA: TGTGCCACCCGACCACGGACAGGGGGCGCTTGGGACCAAGAGACCCAGTACTTC

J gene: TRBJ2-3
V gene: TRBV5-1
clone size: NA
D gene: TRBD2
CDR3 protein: CASSMEGLVSTDTQYF
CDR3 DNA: TGCGCCAGCAGCATGGAGGGACTAGTTAGCACAGATACGCAGTATTTT

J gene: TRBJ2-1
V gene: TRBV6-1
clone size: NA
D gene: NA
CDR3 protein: CASSPGLHTYNEQFF
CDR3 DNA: TGTGCCAGCAGTCCGGGACTCCACACTTACAATGAGCAGTTCTTC

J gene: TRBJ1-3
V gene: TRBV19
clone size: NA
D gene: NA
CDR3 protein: CASSSIAGNTIYF
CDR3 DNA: TGTGCCAGTAGTTCAATTGCGGGAAACACCATATATTTT

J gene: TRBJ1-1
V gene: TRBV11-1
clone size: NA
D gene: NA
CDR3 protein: CASSRLGAQNTEAFF
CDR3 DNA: TGTGCCAGCAGCCGGCTCGGGGCCCAGAACACTGAAGCTTTCTTT

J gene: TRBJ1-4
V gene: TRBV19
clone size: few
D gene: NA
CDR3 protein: CASTPGRTNEKLFF
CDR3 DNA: TGTGCCAGTACCCCCGGACGTACAAATGAAAAACTGTTTTTT

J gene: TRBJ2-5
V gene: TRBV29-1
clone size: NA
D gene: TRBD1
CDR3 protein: CSVEGDRGSVQETQYF
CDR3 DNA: TGCAGCGTTGAAGGAGACAGGGGTTCGGTACAAGAGACCCAGTACTTC

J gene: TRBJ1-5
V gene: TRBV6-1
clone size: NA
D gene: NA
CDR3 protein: CASSALRQEFRQPQHF
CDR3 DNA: TGTGCCAGCAGTGCCTTGAGACAGGAATTCCGCCAGCCCCAGCATTTT

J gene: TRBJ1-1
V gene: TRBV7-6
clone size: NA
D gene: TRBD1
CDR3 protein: CASSLVGTDQGEAFF
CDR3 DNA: TGTGCCAGCAGCTTAGTCGGGACGGACCAGGGGGAGGCTTTCTTT

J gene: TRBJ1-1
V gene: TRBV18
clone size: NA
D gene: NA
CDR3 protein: CASSPNGQGNTEAFF
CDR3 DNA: TGTGCCAGCTCACCAAACGGGCAGGGGAACACTGAAGCTTTCTTT

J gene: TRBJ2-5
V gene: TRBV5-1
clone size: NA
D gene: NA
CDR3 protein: CASSDRTNQETQYF
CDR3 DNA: TGCGCCAGCAGCGATAGGACTAACCAAGAGACCCAGTACTTC

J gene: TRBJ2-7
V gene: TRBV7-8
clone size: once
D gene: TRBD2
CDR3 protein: CASSLGLAGSISYEQYF
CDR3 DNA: TGTGCCAGCAGCCTCGGACTAGCGGGAAGCATCTCCTACGAGCAGTACTTC

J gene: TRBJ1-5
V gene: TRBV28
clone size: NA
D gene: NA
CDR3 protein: CASSVLGNQPQHF
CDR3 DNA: TGTGCCAGCAGTGTACTAGGCAATCAGCCCCAGCATTTT

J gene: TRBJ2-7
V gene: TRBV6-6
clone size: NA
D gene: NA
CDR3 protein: CASSVRGASYEQYF
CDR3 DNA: TGTGCCAGCAGTGTACGCGGGGCCTCCTACGAGCAGTACTTC

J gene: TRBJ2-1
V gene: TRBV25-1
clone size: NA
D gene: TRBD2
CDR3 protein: CASSEAGVPNEQFF
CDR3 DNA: TGTGCCAGCAGTGAAGCGGGAGTCCCCAATGAGCAGTTCTTC

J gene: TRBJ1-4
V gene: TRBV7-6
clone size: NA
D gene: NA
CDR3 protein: CASSSRGISTNEKLFF
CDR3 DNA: TGTGCCAGCAGCTCTAGAGGGATTTCAACTAATGAAAAACTGTTTTTT

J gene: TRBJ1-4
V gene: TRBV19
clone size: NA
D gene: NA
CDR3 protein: CASMRQLNEKLFF
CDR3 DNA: TGTGCCAGTATGCGACAGTTAAATGAAAAACTGTTTTTT

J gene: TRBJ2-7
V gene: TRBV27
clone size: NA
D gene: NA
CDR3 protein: CASSLSFRRQGSYEQYF
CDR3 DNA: TGTGCCAGCAGTTTATCTTTCCGTCGGCAGGGCTCCTACGAGCAGTACTTC

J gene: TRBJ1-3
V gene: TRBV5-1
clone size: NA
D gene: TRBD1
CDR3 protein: CASSLAAGGSGNTIYF
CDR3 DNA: TGCGCCAGCAGCTTGGCTGCAGGGGGCTCTGGAAACACCATATATTTT

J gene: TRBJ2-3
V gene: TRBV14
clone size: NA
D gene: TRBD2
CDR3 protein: CASSRRIAGGTDTQYF
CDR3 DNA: TGTGCCAGCAGCCGCAGAATAGCGGGAGGGACAGATACGCAGTATTTT

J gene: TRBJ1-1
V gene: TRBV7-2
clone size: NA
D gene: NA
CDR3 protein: CASSLRQNTEAFF
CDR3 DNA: TGTGCCAGCAGCTTACGACAGAACACTGAAGCTTTCTTT

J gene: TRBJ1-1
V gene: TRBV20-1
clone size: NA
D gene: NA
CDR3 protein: CSARENTEAFF
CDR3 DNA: TGCAGTGCTAGAGAAAACACTGAAGCTTTCTTT

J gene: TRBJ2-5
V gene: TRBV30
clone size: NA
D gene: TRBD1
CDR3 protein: CAWTSDRGETQYF
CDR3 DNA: TGTGCCTGGACCTCTGACAGGGGAGAGACCCAGTACTTC

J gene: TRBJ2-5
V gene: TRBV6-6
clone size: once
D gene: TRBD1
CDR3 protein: CASSYSIQGFQETQYF
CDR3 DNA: TGTGCCAGCAGTTACTCGATACAGGGGTTTCAAGAGACCCAGTACTTC

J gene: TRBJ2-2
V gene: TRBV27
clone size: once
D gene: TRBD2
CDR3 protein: CASSLVSRTSGAWRNTGELFF
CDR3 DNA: TGTGCCAGCAGTCTTGTTAGTAGGACTAGCGGAGCTTGGAGGAACACCGGGGAGCTGTTTTTT